This TCR beta chain appears in the sequencing data of a study of cytomegalovirus exposure and HLA in healthy donors. Findings and limits, study-wide: TCR beta chains numbering more than 150 were designated cytomegalovirus-associated.

In this sample, this clone turned up once. Antigen: not known. Profiling relied on immunoSEQ multiplex PCR, and the TCRdb table lists in-frame clones only, not all of them. The sample includes a few hundred thousand clones, roughly 90% of them seen just once. V was cut by 7 bases and J by 5 bases, with 8 bases left in between. Germline CDR1 reads GTSNPN; CDR2 reads SVGIG (reference sequence). The CDR3 runs to 10 residues. The sequence was collected from a woman aged 18-29 years in good health and CMV-seronegative. Material for sequencing was PBMCs. This chain links TRBV30 with TRBJ1-2; D not resolved. CDR3 residues: CAFRGYGYTF. CDR3 bases: TGTGCCTTTAGAGGATATGGCTACACCTTC.